This T cell receptor (beta chain) was identified in a study of PD-1 blockade in classical Hodgkin lymphoma. Method: immunoSEQ multiplex PCR; TCRdb's copy keeps in-frame clones and lacks some. The profile covers 89,000 or so clones, with about nine tenths appearing a single time and over 2.5% taken by the ten largest. The CDR3 loop spans 13 amino acids. V was clipped by 4 bases and J by 4 bases, with 14 bases between them. Germline CDR1 is SQVTM and CDR2 is ANQGSEA. Relapse after autologous stem cell transplantation occurred in every patient, and brentuximab vedotin exposure varied. The specimen was peripheral blood mononuclear cells (PBMCs), collected before the second cycle of nivolumab. The chain joins TRBV29-1 to TRBJ2-7; D gene unclear. The clonotype originates from a human donor with classical Hodgkin lymphoma. The DNA for the CDR3 is TGCAGCGTTGCCCAACCCCGCTCGTACGAGCAGTACTTC. Amino acid sequence: CSVAQPRSYEQYF.